This T cell receptor (beta chain) appears in the sequencing data of a study of blood T cell repertoires in COVID-19. The repertoire was sequenced with immunoSEQ multiplex PCR; TCRdb's copy has only in-frame clones and lacks some. The repertoire includes a few hundred thousand clones, 80% to 90% of them detected once, and roughly 1% sits in the top ten. CDR1 and CDR2 from the germline V gene are SGHTS and YDEGEE. V shed 0 bases, J shed 8 bases, and the junction held 9 bases outside the gene matches. The CDR3 contains 16 residues. Membership in each cohort depended on participant-reported clinical history. Donors of Cohort 3 who recovered were those that had two negative PCRs, clearance, or symptom resolution.

The receptor was isolated from a young man who had recovered from COVID-19. The sequenced sample was PBMCs or T cells enriched from blood (not recorded which). The chain has TRBV5-8 and TRBJ2-1; the match to TRBD2 covers 9 bases. CDR3 protein: CASSLAASGIWDEQFF. The CDR3 DNA follows: TGTGCCAGCAGCTTGGCGGCTAGCGGGATCTGGGATGAGCAGTTCTTC.